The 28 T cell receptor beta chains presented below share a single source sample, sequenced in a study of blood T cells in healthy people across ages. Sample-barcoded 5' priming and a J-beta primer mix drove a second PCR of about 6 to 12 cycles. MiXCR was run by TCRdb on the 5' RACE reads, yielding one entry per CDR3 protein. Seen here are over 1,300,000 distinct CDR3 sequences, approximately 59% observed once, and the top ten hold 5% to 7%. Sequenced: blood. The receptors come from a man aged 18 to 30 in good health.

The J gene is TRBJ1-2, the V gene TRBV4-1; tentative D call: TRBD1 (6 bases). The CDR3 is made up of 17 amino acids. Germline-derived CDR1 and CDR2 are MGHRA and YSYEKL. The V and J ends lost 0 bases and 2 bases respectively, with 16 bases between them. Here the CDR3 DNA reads TGCGCCAGCAGCCAAGAGAGGGGGTTTTGGGGCAACTATGGCTACACCTTC. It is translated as CASSQERGFWGNYGYTF.

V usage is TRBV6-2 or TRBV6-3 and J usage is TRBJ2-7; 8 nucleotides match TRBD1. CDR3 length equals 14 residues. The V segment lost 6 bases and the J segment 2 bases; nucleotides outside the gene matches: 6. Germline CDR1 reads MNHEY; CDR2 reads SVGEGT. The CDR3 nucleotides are TGTGCCAGCAGCCCCCCGGGACAGGCCTACGAGCAGTACTTC. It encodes CASSPPGQAYEQYF.

CDR3 loop: CASSVGREETQYF. Here the CDR3 DNA reads TGTGCCAGCAGCGTAGGGAGGGAAGAGACCCAGTACTTC. This sequence joins TRBV9 and TRBJ2-5; perhaps TRBD2 as D (6 bases). Germline lookup yields CDR1 SGDLS and CDR2 YYNGEE. The V and J ends lost 0 bases and 3 bases respectively, with 6 bases between them. The CDR3 loop spans 13 amino acids.

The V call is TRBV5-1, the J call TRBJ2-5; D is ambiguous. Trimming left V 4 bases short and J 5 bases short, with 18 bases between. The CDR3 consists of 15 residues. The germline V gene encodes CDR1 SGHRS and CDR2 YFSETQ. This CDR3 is CASSAPTSPGETQYF. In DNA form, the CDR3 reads TGCGCCAGCAGCGCTCCTACCTCTCCCGGGGAGACCCAGTACTTC.

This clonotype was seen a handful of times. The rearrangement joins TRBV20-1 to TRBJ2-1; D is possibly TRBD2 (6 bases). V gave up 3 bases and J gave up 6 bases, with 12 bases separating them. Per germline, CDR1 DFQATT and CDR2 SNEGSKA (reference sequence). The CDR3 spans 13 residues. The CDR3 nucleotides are TGCAGTGCTAGGAATCGGGAGTTCAATGAGCAGTTCTTC. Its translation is CSARNREFNEQFF.

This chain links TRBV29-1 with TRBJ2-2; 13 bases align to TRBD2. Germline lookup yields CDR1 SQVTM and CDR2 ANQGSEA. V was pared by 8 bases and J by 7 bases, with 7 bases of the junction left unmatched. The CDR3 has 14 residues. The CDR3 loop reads CSFGTSGTGGELFF. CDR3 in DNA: TGCAGCTTTGGGACTAGCGGGACCGGCGGGGAGCTGTTTTTT.

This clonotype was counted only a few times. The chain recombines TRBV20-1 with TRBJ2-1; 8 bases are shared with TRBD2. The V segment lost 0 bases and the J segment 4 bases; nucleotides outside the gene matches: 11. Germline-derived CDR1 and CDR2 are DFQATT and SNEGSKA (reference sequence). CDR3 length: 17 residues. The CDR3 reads CSARDGLAPDLYNEQFF. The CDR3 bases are TGCAGTGCTAGAGACGGACTAGCCCCCGACCTTTACAATGAGCAGTTCTTC.

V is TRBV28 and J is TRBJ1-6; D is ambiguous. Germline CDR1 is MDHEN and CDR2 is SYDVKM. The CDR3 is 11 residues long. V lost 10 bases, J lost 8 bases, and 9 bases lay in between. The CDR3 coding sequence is TGTGCCACGGCCACGCATTCACCCCTCCACTTT. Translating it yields CATATHSPLHF.

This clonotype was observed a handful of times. The DNA for the CDR3 is TGTGCCAGCAGTTCTCCTGGCTACAATGAGCAGTTCTTC. Protein product: CASSSPGYNEQFF. V usage is TRBV27 and J usage is TRBJ2-1; D gene unclear. The CDR3 contains 13 residues. Deletions cut 4 bases from V and 3 bases from J, with 7 bases between. From germline, CDR1 is MNHEY and CDR2 SMNVEV (reference sequence).

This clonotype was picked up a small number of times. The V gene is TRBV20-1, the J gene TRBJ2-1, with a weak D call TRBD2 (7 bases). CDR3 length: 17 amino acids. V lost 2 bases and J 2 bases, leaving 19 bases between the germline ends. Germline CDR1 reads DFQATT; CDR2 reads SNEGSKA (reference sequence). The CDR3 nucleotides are TGCAGTGCTAGAACAGTGCTAAGGGGGGGGCCCTACAATGAGCAGTTCTTC. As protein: CSARTVLRGGPYNEQFF.

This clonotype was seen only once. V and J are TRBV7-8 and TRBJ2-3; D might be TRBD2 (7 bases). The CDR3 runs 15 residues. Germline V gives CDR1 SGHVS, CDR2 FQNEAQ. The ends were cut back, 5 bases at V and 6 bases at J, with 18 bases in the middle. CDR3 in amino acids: CASSAWGGGEDTQYF. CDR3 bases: TGTGCCAGCAGCGCCTGGGGAGGGGGAGAGGATACGCAGTATTTT. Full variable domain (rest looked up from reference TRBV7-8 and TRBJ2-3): GAGVSQSPRYKVAKRGQDVALRCDPISGHVSLFWYQQALGQGPEFLTYFQNEAQLDKSGLPSDRFFAERPEGSVSTLKIQRTQQEDSAVYLCASSAWGGGEDTQYFGPGTRLTVL.

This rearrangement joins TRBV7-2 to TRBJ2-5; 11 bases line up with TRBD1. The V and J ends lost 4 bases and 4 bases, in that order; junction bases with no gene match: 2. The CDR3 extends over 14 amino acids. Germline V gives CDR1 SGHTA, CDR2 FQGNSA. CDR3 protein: CASSSGTGGETQYF. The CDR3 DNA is TGTGCCAGCAGCTCCGGGACAGGGGGAGAGACCCAGTACTTC. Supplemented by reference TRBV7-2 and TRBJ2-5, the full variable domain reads GAGVSQSPSNKVTEKGKDVELRCDPISGHTALYWYRQSLGQGLEFLIYFQGNSAPDKSGLPSDRFSAERTGGSVSTLTIQRTQQEDSAVYLCASSSGTGGETQYFGPGTRLLVL.

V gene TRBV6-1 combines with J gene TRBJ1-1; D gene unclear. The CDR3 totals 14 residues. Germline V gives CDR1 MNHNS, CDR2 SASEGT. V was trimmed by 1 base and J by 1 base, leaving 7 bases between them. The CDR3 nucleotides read TGTGCCAGCAGTGAAGTTGGAGGGAACACTGAAGCTTTCTTT. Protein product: CASSEVGGNTEAFF.

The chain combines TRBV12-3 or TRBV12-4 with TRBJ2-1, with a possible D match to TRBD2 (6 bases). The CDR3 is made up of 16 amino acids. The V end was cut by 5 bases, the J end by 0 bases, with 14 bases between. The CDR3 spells CASSPRLETSYNEQFF. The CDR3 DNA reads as TGTGCCAGCAGTCCGCGACTAGAAACCTCCTACAATGAGCAGTTCTTC.

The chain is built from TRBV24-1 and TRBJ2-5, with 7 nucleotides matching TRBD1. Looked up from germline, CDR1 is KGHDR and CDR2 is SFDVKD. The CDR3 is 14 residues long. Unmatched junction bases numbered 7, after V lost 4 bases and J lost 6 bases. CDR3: CATSDNRQGQTQYF. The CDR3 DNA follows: TGTGCCACCAGTGACAATCGACAGGGCCAGACCCAGTACTTC.

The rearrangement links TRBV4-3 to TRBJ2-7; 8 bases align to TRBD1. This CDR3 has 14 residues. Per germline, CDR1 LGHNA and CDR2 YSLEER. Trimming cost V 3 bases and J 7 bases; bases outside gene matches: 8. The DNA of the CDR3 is TGCGCCAGCAGCCAGGGGACAGGTTACAATGAGCAGTACTTC. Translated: CASSQGTGYNEQYF.

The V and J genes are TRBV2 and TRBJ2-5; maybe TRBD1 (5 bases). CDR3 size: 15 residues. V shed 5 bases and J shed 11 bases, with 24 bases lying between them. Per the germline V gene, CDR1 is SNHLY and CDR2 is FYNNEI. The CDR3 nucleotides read TGTGCCAGCAGTCCGGGCCTAATCAAGGGGAATGAGCAGTACTTC. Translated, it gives CASSPGLIKGNEQYF.

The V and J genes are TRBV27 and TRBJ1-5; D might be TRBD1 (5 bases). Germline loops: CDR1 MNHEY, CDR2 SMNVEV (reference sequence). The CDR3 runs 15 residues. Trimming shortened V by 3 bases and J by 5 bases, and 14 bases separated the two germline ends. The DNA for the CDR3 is TGTGCCAGCAGTTTTAATGGGGGGGTGGATCAGCCCCAGCATTTT. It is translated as CASSFNGGVDQPQHF.

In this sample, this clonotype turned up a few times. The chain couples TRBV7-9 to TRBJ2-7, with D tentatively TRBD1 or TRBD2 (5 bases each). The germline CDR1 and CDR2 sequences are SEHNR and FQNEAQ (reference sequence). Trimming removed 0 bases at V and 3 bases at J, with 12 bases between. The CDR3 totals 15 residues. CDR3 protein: CASSLAGTSNYEQYF. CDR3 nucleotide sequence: TGTGCCAGCAGCTTAGCCGGGACCTCGAACTACGAGCAGTACTTC. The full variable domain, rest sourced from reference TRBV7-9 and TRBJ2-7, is DTGVSQNPRHKITKRGQNVTFRCDPISEHNRLYWYRQTLGQGPEFLTYFQNEAQLEKSRLLSDRFSAERPKGSFSTLEIQRTEQGDSAMYLCASSLAGTSNYEQYFGPGTRLTVT.

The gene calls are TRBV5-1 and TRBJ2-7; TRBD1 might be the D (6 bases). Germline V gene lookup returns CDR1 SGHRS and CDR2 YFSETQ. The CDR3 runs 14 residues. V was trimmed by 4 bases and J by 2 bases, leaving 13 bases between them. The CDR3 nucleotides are TGCGCCAGCAGCGCGTCGGACAGCACCTACGAGCAGTACTTC. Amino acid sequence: CASSASDSTYEQYF. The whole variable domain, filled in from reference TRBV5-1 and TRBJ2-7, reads KAGVTQTPRYLIKTRGQQVTLSCSPISGHRSVSWYQQTPGQGLQFLFEYFSETQRNKGNFPGRFSGRQFSNSRSEMNVSTLELGDSALYLCASSASDSTYEQYFGPGTRLTVT.

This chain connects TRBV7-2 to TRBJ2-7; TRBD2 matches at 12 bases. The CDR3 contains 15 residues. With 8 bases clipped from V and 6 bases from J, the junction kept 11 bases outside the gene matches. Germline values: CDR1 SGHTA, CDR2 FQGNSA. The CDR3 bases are TGTGCCAGCTCAAGGACTAGCGGGGTTTCTTTCGAGCAGTACTTC. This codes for CASSRTSGVSFEQYF.

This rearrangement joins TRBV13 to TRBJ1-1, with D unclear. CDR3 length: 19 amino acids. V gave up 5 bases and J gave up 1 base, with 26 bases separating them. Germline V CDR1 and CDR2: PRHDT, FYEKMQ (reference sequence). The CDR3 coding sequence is TGTGCCAGCAGCCCAGAAGGTCTCCGGGGATCTCCGGGGAACACTGAAGCTTTCTTT. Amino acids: CASSPEGLRGSPGNTEAFF.

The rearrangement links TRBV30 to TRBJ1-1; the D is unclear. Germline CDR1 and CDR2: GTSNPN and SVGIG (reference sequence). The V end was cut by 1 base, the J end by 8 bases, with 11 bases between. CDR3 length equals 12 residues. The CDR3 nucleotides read TGTGCCTGGAGTGGAGGACCACTAGAAGCTTTCTTT. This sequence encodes CAWSGGPLEAFF.

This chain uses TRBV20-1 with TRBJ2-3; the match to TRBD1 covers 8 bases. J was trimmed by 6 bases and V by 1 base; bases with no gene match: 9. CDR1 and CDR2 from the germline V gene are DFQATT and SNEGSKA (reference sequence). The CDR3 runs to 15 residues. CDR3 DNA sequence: TGCAGTGCTAGAGGATTCAGGGGGCACGAGGATACGCAGTATTTT. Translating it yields CSARGFRGHEDTQYF.

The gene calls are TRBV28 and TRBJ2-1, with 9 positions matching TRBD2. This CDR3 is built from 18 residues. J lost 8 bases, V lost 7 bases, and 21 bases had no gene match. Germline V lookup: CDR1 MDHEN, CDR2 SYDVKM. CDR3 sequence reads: CASNTLTGSSGGLHEQFF. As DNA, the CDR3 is TGTGCCAGCAACACATTGACAGGCTCCAGCGGGGGGTTGCATGAGCAGTTCTTC.

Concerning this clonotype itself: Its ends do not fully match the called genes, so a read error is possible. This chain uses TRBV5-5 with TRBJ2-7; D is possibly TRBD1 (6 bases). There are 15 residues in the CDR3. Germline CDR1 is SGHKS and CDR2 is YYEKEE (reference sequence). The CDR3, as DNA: TGTGCCGGCAGCCCTCGAAATAACAGGGACTACGAGCAGTACTTC. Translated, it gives CAGSPRNNRDYEQYF.

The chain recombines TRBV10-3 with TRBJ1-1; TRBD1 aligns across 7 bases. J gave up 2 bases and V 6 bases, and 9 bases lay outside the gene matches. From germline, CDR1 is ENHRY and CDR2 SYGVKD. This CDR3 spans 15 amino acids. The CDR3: CAIRESGQLNTEAFF. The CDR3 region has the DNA TGTGCCATCAGGGAATCGGGACAGCTTAACACTGAAGCTTTCTTT.

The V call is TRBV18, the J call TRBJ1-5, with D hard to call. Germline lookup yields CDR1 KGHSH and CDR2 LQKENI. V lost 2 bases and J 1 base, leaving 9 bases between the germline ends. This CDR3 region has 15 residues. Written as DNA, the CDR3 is TGTGCCAGCTCACCAAATTCCCGGAGCAATCAGCCCCAGCATTTT. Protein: CASSPNSRSNQPQHF. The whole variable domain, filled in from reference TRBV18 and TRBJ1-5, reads NAGVMQNPRHLVRRRGQEARLRCSPMKGHSHVYWYRQLPEEGLKFMVYLQKENIIDESGMPKERFSAEFPKEGPSILRIQQVVRGDSAAYFCASSPNSRSNQPQHFGDGTRLSIL.